This entry lists 7 T cell receptor beta chains sequenced from one sample in a study of neurological immune-mediated disorders. TCRdb used MiXCR to reprocess the 5' RACE reads, holding one entry per CDR3 protein. Of fewer than 80,000 distinct CDR3 sequences in the sample, 4% to 5.5% are singletons; the top ten hold 3% to 4%. What was sequenced was PBMCs. The receptors come from a woman between 50 and 59 years old with multiple sclerosis.

This clonotype was seen at least ten times. This chain uses TRBV12-3 or TRBV12-4 with TRBJ2-2, with D possibly being TRBD1 (6 bases). The CDR3 runs 15 residues. The V and J ends lost 2 bases and 1 base respectively, with 8 bases between them. The CDR3 here is CASSLRGMNTGELFF. Here the CDR3 DNA reads TGTGCCAGCAGTTTAAGGGGGATGAACACCGGGGAGCTGTTTTTT.

There are many counts of this clonotype. The CDR3 bases are TGTGCCAGCAGTCCCACCAGGGGGGGCCGCTCCTACGAGCAGTACTTC. This codes for CASSPTRGGRSYEQYF. This chain joins TRBV6-1 and TRBJ2-7; D may match TRBD1 or TRBD2 (7 bases each). Germline V gene data show CDR1 as MNHNS and CDR2 as SASEGT. The CDR3 consists of 16 residues. Trimming cost V 5 bases and J 0 bases, with 17 bases left between them.

This clonotype was recorded many times. The chain combines TRBV20-1 with TRBJ2-3; 8 positions match TRBD2. The CDR3 runs to 15 residues. With 0 bases clipped from V and 3 bases from J, the junction kept 5 bases outside the gene matches. Germline CDR1 is DFQATT and CDR2 is SNEGSKA (reference sequence). CDR3 amino acids: CSARDGAGATDTQYF. In DNA form, the CDR3 reads TGCAGTGCTAGAGACGGAGCGGGGGCAACAGATACGCAGTATTTT.

This clonotype was counted between two and nine times. This chain links TRBV7-3 with TRBJ2-7, with D uncertain. Trimming left V 1 base short and J 1 base short, with 11 bases between. The germline V gene encodes CDR1 SGHTA and CDR2 FQGTGA. The CDR3 covers 15 residues. In DNA form, the CDR3 reads TGTGCCAGCAGCTTAATTCCGGAAACGTCCTACGAGCAGTACTTC. Translated, it gives CASSLIPETSYEQYF.

At least ten counts were recorded for this clonotype. The rearrangement uses TRBV12-3 or TRBV12-4 and TRBJ2-7; D is perhaps TRBD1 (5 bases). V was trimmed by 7 bases and J by 2 bases, leaving 18 bases between them. This CDR3 is built from 15 residues. CDR3 sequence reads: CASTQSSGIPYEQYF. Here the CDR3 DNA reads TGTGCCAGCACCCAAAGTTCAGGGATCCCCTACGAGCAGTACTTC.

This clonotype was picked up many times. This chain uses TRBV5-4 with TRBJ2-1, with 7 bases matching TRBD2. The ends lost 1 base at V and 4 bases at J; junction bases unmatched: 5. The germline V gene encodes CDR1 SGHNT and CDR2 YYREEE (reference sequence). The CDR3 is 15 residues long. The DNA for the CDR3 is TGTGCCAGCAGCTTGATCGGGGGGAAATACAATGAGCAGTTCTTC. Protein product: CASSLIGGKYNEQFF.

This clonotype was found many times. The chain couples TRBV10-3 to TRBJ2-2; the D is unclear. Trimming stripped 3 bases from V and 4 bases from J, with 6 bases between. The germline V gene has CDR1 ENHRY and CDR2 SYGVKD. This CDR3 spans 13 amino acids. CDR3 sequence: CAISDSRTGELFF. CDR3 coding DNA: TGTGCCATCAGTGACTCCCGCACCGGGGAGCTGTTTTTT.